Below, 9 T cell receptor beta chains from the same sample are listed, as sequenced in a study of T cell responses to AZD1222 COVID-19 vaccine. Only in-frame clones appear in the TCRdb table, and some are missing; sequencing was by immunoSEQ multiplex PCR. The sample lists around 50,000 clones; 80% to 90% were seen once. The specimen comprised peripheral blood, sampled 28 days after the second AZD1222 dose. All receptors derive from an adult who received the AZD1222 COVID-19 vaccine.

DNA for the CDR3: TGCGCCAGCAGCGATCAAACAACTAATGAAAAACTGTTTTTT. It translates to CASSDQTTNEKLFF. The chain carries TRBV5-1 and TRBJ1-4; D unclear. Germline values: CDR1 SGHRS, CDR2 YFSETQ. This CDR3 is built from 14 residues. Trimming removed 4 bases from V and 0 bases from J, with 7 bases in between.

This clone was counted only a few times. The V call is TRBV3-1 (or the pseudogene TRBV3-2), the J call TRBJ2-5; TRBD2 agrees at 10 bases. CDR3 length equals 20 residues. Trimming cost V 0 bases and J 2 bases; bases outside gene matches: 15. CDR1 and CDR2 (germline): LGHDT, YNNKEL (reference sequence). The DNA of the CDR3 is TGTGCCAGCAGCCAAGACGAGAGTGGGTCTAGCGGGAGTTGGCAAGAGACCCAGTACTTC. It specifies CASSQDESGSSGSWQETQYF.

This chain connects TRBV7-8 to TRBJ2-7, with TRBD1 matching over 8 bases. Germline trimming cut 3 bases from V and 6 bases from J; bases unmatched to any gene: 7. Germline V gives CDR1 SGHVS, CDR2 FQNEAQ. The CDR3 is made up of 14 amino acids. CDR3 in DNA: TGTGCCAGCAGCTTGGACAGGGAACTGACCGAGCAGTACTTC. This gives the protein CASSLDRELTEQYF.

The chain employs TRBV5-8 and TRBJ1-4; D unresolved. The length of the CDR3 is 15 residues. Germline CDR1 SGHTS, CDR2 YDEGEE. V gave up 4 bases and J gave up 5 bases, with 15 bases separating them. In nucleotides, the CDR3 is TGTGCCAGCAGCCCGGCGGAACACCGGAATGAAAAACTGTTTTTT. This translates into CASSPAEHRNEKLFF.

This chain joins TRBV6-2 or TRBV6-3 and TRBJ2-5, with D perhaps matching TRBD1 (5 bases). Germline-derived CDR1 and CDR2 are MNHEY and SVGEGT. This CDR3 is built from 13 residues. V was trimmed by 4 bases and J by 4 bases, leaving 10 bases between them. The DNA of the CDR3 is TGTGCCAGCAGTTGGGCAGGGTTAGAGACCCAGTACTTC. Its translation is CASSWAGLETQYF.

The gene calls are TRBV12-3 or TRBV12-4 and TRBJ2-7, with 8 bases that match TRBD1. The CDR3 loop spans 13 amino acids. The trim removed 6 bases at V and 5 bases at J, leaving 6 bases unmatched. CDR3: CASRVAGGDEQYF. The CDR3 bases are TGTGCCAGCAGGGTCGCAGGGGGCGACGAGCAGTACTTC.

This clone showed up just once. The V call is TRBV7-2, the J call TRBJ1-5, with D possibly being TRBD1 (5 bases). This CDR3 comprises 15 residues. Trimming cost V 5 bases and J 4 bases, with 15 bases left between them. Germline lookup yields CDR1 SGHTA and CDR2 FQGNSA. CDR3 region: CASSPLRGVNQPQHF. CDR3 DNA sequence: TGTGCCAGCAGCCCTCTCCGAGGGGTGAATCAGCCCCAGCATTTT.

The V call is TRBV28, the J call TRBJ2-4; 12 bases are a match to TRBD2. The CDR3 is 16 residues long. V lost 5 bases, J lost 5 bases, and 7 bases stayed unmatched. From germline, CDR1 is MDHEN and CDR2 SYDVKM. CDR3 residues: CASSLPTSGSENIQYF. In DNA, the CDR3 is TGTGCCAGCAGTCTTCCGACTAGCGGGAGTGAAAACATTCAGTACTTC.

The gene calls are TRBV11-2 and TRBJ2-7; possibly TRBD2 for D (6 bases). Germline V gives CDR1 SGHAT, CDR2 FQNNGV. V gave up 5 bases and J gave up 3 bases, with 14 bases separating them. This CDR3 is built from 14 residues. The CDR3 reads CASSPPSSGYEQYF. The CDR3 coding sequence is TGTGCCAGCAGCCCTCCCAGTAGCGGCTACGAGCAGTACTTC.